This T cell receptor beta chain appears in the sequencing data of a study of blood T cell repertoires in COVID-19. As handled by the study authors: Nucleated cell number was recorded as an estimate derived from reference gene primer amplification. Assay used: immunoSEQ multiplex PCR; TCRdb lists only in-frame clones, some missing. That table furnishes V, J and clone size, whereas the DNA furnished D and trimming. The sample contains around 150,000 clones, roughly 91% of which appear only once. J was trimmed by 4 bases and V by 8 bases; bases with no gene match: 7. Germline CDR1 reads SQVTM; CDR2 reads ANQGSEA. The CDR3 is 12 residues long.

The V call is TRBV29-1, the J call TRBJ1-2; the match to TRBD1 covers 7 bases. The specimen sequenced was peripheral blood. This TCR came from a man aged 18-30 years with acute or convalescent COVID-19. The CDR3 protein is CSSDRVGYGYTF. In DNA, the CDR3 is TGCAGCTCAGACAGGGTCGGCTATGGCTACACCTTC.